This T cell receptor (beta chain) originates from a study of radiation and T cells in renal cell carcinoma. Regarding this clone: Its antigen is as yet unknown.

Trimming stripped 4 bases from V and 2 bases from J, with 7 bases between. The germline CDR1 and CDR2 sequences are SGHRS and YFSETQ. The CDR3 has 13 amino acids. Documented time point: baseline pretreatment blood. Treatment defined: 15 Gy SBRT to primary tumor, nephrectomy 4 weeks later. Serial blood draws occurred at baseline and 2 and 4 weeks post-SBRT. Study-level results: In blood, top tumor clones expanded by 2 weeks, shrinking by 4. Pretreatment tumor biopsies were lacking, so baseline clonotypes are unknown.

TCRdb's table, derived via immunoSEQ multiplex PCR, lists solely in-frame clones and lacks some. The sample yields tens of thousands of clones, about 79% seen once. This chain connects TRBV5-1 to TRBJ1-5; unclear D gene. The clonotype comes from a man aged 55-75 years with renal cell carcinoma. The sequences come from blood, collected from a patient whose treatment included radiotherapy and nephrectomy. DNA for the CDR3: TGCGCCAGCAGCAGCACTGGCAATCAGCCCCAGCATTTT. Residues: CASSSTGNQPQHF.